This TCR beta chain was identified during a study of T cells in localized non-small cell lung cancer. Study-wide points: Tumor trailed uninvolved adjacent lung in T cell clonality, which peaked there. Out of the top 100 tumor clones, a median roughly 50 were seen in adjacent lung. Prolonged overall survival went with higher T cell density in the blood.

Turning to this clone: Its antigen is currently unknown.

Libraries were prepared by immunoSEQ multiplex PCR; TCRdb keeps only in-frame clonotypes and omits some of them. The table records over 55,000 clones, around 90% of them present only once. The CDR3 has 15 residues. Germline V lookup: CDR1 SEHNR, CDR2 FQNEAQ (reference sequence). V lost 3 bases to trimming and J lost 3 bases, with 11 bases between them. The origin of this receptor is a woman aged 35-75 years with stage I lung adenocarcinoma. V usage is TRBV7-9 and J usage is TRBJ2-2; weak D call: TRBD1 (6 bases). The source was peripheral blood, collected before any cancer treatment. CDR3 region: CASSFDRLYTGELFF. CDR3 coding DNA: TGTGCCAGCAGCTTTGACAGGCTGTACACCGGGGAGCTGTTTTTT.